Below are 14 T cell receptor beta chains sequenced from a single sample in a study of Tregs in tolerant kidney transplant recipients (dated by TCRdb to between 2017 and 2020). This sample's time point label indicates: blood sample drawn before combined kidney and bone marrow transplant. The library was generated by the immunoSEQ multiplex PCR assay. TCRdb stores this immuneACCESS table with in-frame sequences only. Part of the clones is absent; in the studies checked, under half of the shortfall reflects unresolved V genes, and no reason is known for the rest. The sample table records about 110,000 clones; around 91% of these occur just once. The ten largest make up approximately 0.35% of the sample. The sample was CD4+ T cells from blood, taken before the transplant. The receptors shown here come from a human donor who received a combined kidney and bone marrow transplant.

The chain couples TRBV5-1 to TRBJ1-1; D ambiguous. This CDR3 is 14 amino acids long. The V end lost 3 bases, the J end lost 1 base, and 10 bases lay between the germline ends. CDR1 and CDR2 (germline): SGHRS, YFSETQ. The CDR3: CASSYTPSNTEAFF. CDR3 DNA: TGCGCCAGCAGCTATACACCATCGAACACTGAAGCTTTCTTT.

V usage is TRBV5-1 and J usage is TRBJ1-3; TRBD1 agrees at 9 bases. J lost 0 bases, V lost 3 bases, and 4 bases had no gene match. Germline CDR1 and CDR2: SGHRS and YFSETQ. This CDR3 spans 16 amino acids. The CDR3 nucleotides are TGCGCCAGCAGCTGGACAGGGGTCAGCTCTGGAAACACCATATATTTT. This encodes CASSWTGVSSGNTIYF. Variable domain in full (rest from reference TRBV5-1 and TRBJ1-3): KAGVTQTPRYLIKTRGQQVTLSCSPISGHRSVSWYQQTPGQGLQFLFEYFSETQRNKGNFPGRFSGRQFSNSRSEMNVSTLELGDSALYLCASSWTGVSSGNTIYFGEGSWLTVV.

The CDR3 DNA sequence: TGTGCCAGTAGTCCACGGTCTAGCACAGATACGCAGTATTTT. It yields the protein CASSPRSSTDTQYF. The chain combines TRBV19 with TRBJ2-3; no clear D. CDR1 and CDR2 (germline): LNHDA, SQIVND (reference sequence). V lost 5 bases and J lost 0, with 9 bases in between. There are 14 residues in the CDR3.

The V and J genes are TRBV15 and TRBJ2-1; D may be TRBD1 (6 bases). V was cut by 3 bases and J by 7 bases, with 10 bases left in between. Germline loops: CDR1 LNHNV, CDR2 YYDKDF (reference sequence). CDR3 length: 13 residues. CDR3 sequence reads: CATSSYRENEQFF. In DNA form, the CDR3 reads TGTGCCACCAGCAGTTACAGGGAAAATGAGCAGTTCTTC.

This CDR3 reads CASSLPRQGKEKLFF. The CDR3, as DNA: TGTGCCAGCAGTTTACCCAGACAGGGGAAGGAAAAACTGTTTTTT. The chain uses TRBV27 and TRBJ1-4; TRBD1 aligns across 8 bases. This CDR3 region has 15 residues. The V gene's germline CDR1 is MNHEY and CDR2 SMNVEV (reference sequence). The V and J ends lost 2 bases and 8 bases, in that order; junction bases with no gene match: 7.

The chain recombines TRBV5-1 with TRBJ1-1, with D tentatively TRBD1 (6 bases). Germline V lookup: CDR1 SGHRS, CDR2 YFSETQ. The CDR3 has 14 residues. V was shortened by 7 bases and J by 0 bases, with 13 bases between the two germline ends. The CDR3: CASGSQGVNTEAFF. In DNA, the CDR3 is TGCGCCAGCGGGTCACAGGGCGTGAACACTGAAGCTTTCTTT.

The chain combines TRBV2 with TRBJ1-1; 10 positions agree with TRBD1. V trimming: 4 bases; J trimming: 4 bases; junction bases outside the gene matches: 9. The CDR3 extends over 16 amino acids. Germline lookup yields CDR1 SNHLY and CDR2 FYNNEI. CDR3 sequence: CASSAMTGGLGTEAFF. DNA of the CDR3: TGTGCCAGCAGTGCGATGACAGGGGGCTTGGGCACTGAAGCTTTCTTT. Looking up the rest from reference TRBV2 and TRBJ1-1 gives the full variable domain: EPEVTQTPSHQVTQMGQEVILRCVPISNHLYFYWYRQILGQKVEFLVSFYNNEISEKSEIFDDQFSVERPDGSNFTLKIRSTKLEDSAMYFCASSAMTGGLGTEAFFGQGTRLTVV.

The DNA of the CDR3 is TGTGCCAGCAGCTCTGACCGGACAGGGGATCCCTACGAGCAGTACTTC. Protein product: CASSSDRTGDPYEQYF. V and J are TRBV7-9 and TRBJ2-7, with 9 positions matching TRBD1. Germline V gene lookup returns CDR1 SEHNR and CDR2 FQNEAQ (reference sequence). This CDR3 contains 16 residues. Trimming at V came to 4 bases and at J to 2 bases, leaving 9 bases not matched to a gene. The full variable domain, its missing parts supplied by reference TRBV7-9 and TRBJ2-7, is DTGVSQNPRHKITKRGQNVTFRCDPISEHNRLYWYRQTLGQGPEFLTYFQNEAQLEKSRLLSDRFSAERPKGSFSTLEIQRTEQGDSAMYLCASSSDRTGDPYEQYFGPGTRLTVT.

V gene TRBV9 combines with J gene TRBJ2-3; D is perhaps TRBD2 (5 bases). Germline CDR1 reads SGDLS; CDR2 reads YYNGEE. The germline V and J ends were trimmed by 4 bases and 4 bases, with 13 bases remaining between them. The CDR3 has 14 amino acids. The CDR3 DNA sequence: TGTGCCAGCAGCCCCGGGATGATCCCAGATACGCAGTATTTT. It is translated as CASSPGMIPDTQYF.

This clone is a singleton in its sample. Written as DNA, the CDR3 is TGTGCCAGCAGCTCGCCGGGACTAGCGGGTATCGGGGAGCTGTTTTTT. Its translation: CASSSPGLAGIGELFF. V usage is TRBV7-7 and J usage is TRBJ2-2; 12 nucleotides agree with TRBD2. The length of the CDR3 is 16 residues. Germline lookup yields CDR1 SSHAT and CDR2 FNYEAQ (reference sequence). J gave up 7 bases and V 4 bases, and 7 bases lay outside the gene matches.

V gene TRBV7-8 combines with J gene TRBJ2-1; a possible D gene is TRBD2 (7 bases). CDR1 is SGHVS and CDR2 is FQNEAQ in the germline V gene. V lost 1 base, J lost 2 bases, and 9 bases lay in between. There are 15 residues in the CDR3. CDR3 DNA sequence: TGTGCCAGCAGCTTAGTGGGGGGGCCCTACAATGAGCAGTTCTTC. Encoded protein: CASSLVGGPYNEQFF.

J is TRBJ1-2 and V is TRBV9, with D tentatively TRBD1 (6 bases). CDR3 length: 14 residues. Germline lookup yields CDR1 SGDLS and CDR2 YYNGEE. V was cut by 3 bases and J by 8 bases, with 17 bases left in between. Here the CDR3 reads CASSAGGGSGGYTF. The CDR3 DNA reads as TGTGCCAGCAGCGCGGGGGGGGGCTCAGGCGGCTACACCTTC.

V usage is TRBV5-1 and J usage is TRBJ2-7; maybe TRBD1 (6 bases). The CDR3 runs to 16 residues. The germline gives CDR1 SGHRS, CDR2 YFSETQ. V dropped 1 base and J dropped 2 bases, with 16 bases sitting between them. The CDR3 is CASSLSLGQRTYEQYF. CDR3 nucleotides: TGCGCCAGCAGCTTGAGCTTAGGACAGCGAACCTACGAGCAGTACTTC.

This clone has ten or more counts. The chain has TRBV19 and TRBJ1-6, with 9 positions matching TRBD1. Germline-derived CDR1 and CDR2 are LNHDA and SQIVND (reference sequence). After removal of 2 bases from V and 10 bases from J, the junction contained 9 bases not matched to a gene. The CDR3 loop spans 16 amino acids. The CDR3 DNA sequence: TGTGCCAGTAGTATAACTATGGACAGGGGTAACTCACCCCTCCACTTT. Residues: CASSITMDRGNSPLHF.